These T cell receptor beta chains were read from a single sample in a study of post-analysis software for immune sequencing data. In TCRdb, the PCR reads were re-called with MiXCR into one record per CDR3 protein. The sample lists approximately 260,000 distinct CDR3 sequences; around 34% were seen once. Sequenced sample: blood. These receptor sequences come from a girl between 5 and 17 years old with multiple sclerosis. Both conserved end residues are part of each CDR3. The order of the fields is clone size, V gene, J gene, D gene, CDR3 DNA, CDR3 protein. The D gene is left open where the match is weak. Expanded clones get a size class; other rows say once, few or many, or leave the size out.

clone size: NA; V gene: TRBV5-1; J gene: TRBJ2-7; D gene: TRBD1; CDR3 DNA: TGCGCCAGCAGCCCGTGGACAGGGGATCCCTACGAGCAGTACTTC; CDR3 protein: CASSPWTGDPYEQYF
clone size: once; V gene: TRBV15; J gene: TRBJ2-1; D gene: NA; CDR3 DNA: TGTGCCACCAGCAGAGTTGGGGCCGGCCCCCCCTACAATGAGCAGTTCTTC; CDR3 protein: CATSRVGAGPPYNEQFF
clone size: many; V gene: TRBV12-3/TRBV12-4; J gene: TRBJ2-3; D gene: NA; CDR3 DNA: TGTGCCAGCACTTCTTGGGCCCAGGCTAGCACAGATACGCAGTATTTT; CDR3 protein: CASTSWAQASTDTQYF
clone size: few; V gene: TRBV3-1; J gene: TRBJ2-5; D gene: TRBD2; CDR3 DNA: TGTGCCAGCAGCCAAGTCGAAGCGGGGGGGCGAGAGCAGTACTTC; CDR3 protein: CASSQVEAGGREQYF
clone size: NA; V gene: TRBV5-5; J gene: TRBJ1-5; D gene: TRBD1; CDR3 DNA: TGTGCCAGCAGCTCCTCGGTAAGGACAGGGTCTAATCAGCCCCAGCATTTT; CDR3 protein: CASSSSVRTGSNQPQHF
clone size: NA; V gene: TRBV28; J gene: TRBJ2-7; D gene: NA; CDR3 DNA: TGTGCCAGCAGTTTATGGCGGGACCCCTACGAGCAGTACTTC; CDR3 protein: CASSLWRDPYEQYF
clone size: NA; V gene: TRBV3-1; J gene: TRBJ2-7; D gene: NA; CDR3 DNA: TGTGCCAGCAGCCAAGATTTAACCGTCACATCGAAGGAGCAGTACTTC; CDR3 protein: CASSQDLTVTSKEQYF
clone size: NA; V gene: TRBV12-3/TRBV12-4; J gene: TRBJ1-1; D gene: NA; CDR3 DNA: TGTGCCAGCAGCCTTTCAGGGGCTGGGATCACTGAAGCTTTCTTT; CDR3 protein: CASSLSGAGITEAFF
clone size: NA; V gene: TRBV10-3; J gene: TRBJ2-1; D gene: NA; CDR3 DNA: TGTGCCATCAGGGGCCACGGGACATTAACCAATGAGCAGTTCTTC; CDR3 protein: CAIRGHGTLTNEQFF
clone size: many; V gene: TRBV3-1; J gene: TRBJ2-3; D gene: TRBD2; CDR3 DNA: TGTGCCAGCAGCCCTTCTAGCGGAAGCCCCACAGATACGCAGTATTTT; CDR3 protein: CASSPSSGSPTDTQYF
clone size: many; V gene: TRBV2; J gene: TRBJ2-5; D gene: NA; CDR3 DNA: TGTGCCAGCACACCGGGCACCAAAGAGACCCAGTACTTC; CDR3 protein: CASTPGTKETQYF
clone size: NA; V gene: TRBV5-1; J gene: TRBJ2-7; D gene: TRBD2; CDR3 DNA: TGCGCCAGCAGCTTGGATCTTGCGGGAGATGCTTACGAGCAGTACTTC; CDR3 protein: CASSLDLAGDAYEQYF
clone size: many; V gene: TRBV6-5; J gene: TRBJ2-5; D gene: NA; CDR3 DNA: TGTGCCAGCAGTTACTCCGGGAATCCGGAAGAGACCCAGTACTTC; CDR3 protein: CASSYSGNPEETQYF
clone size: NA; V gene: TRBV7-3; J gene: TRBJ2-1; D gene: TRBD2; CDR3 DNA: TGTGCCAGCAGCTCCTCAGGGACTAGCGGACCGAACAATGAGCAGTTCTTC; CDR3 protein: CASSSSGTSGPNNEQFF
clone size: many; V gene: TRBV7-9; J gene: TRBJ1-2; D gene: NA; CDR3 DNA: TGTGCCAGCAGTTCCTTGCCCTTCTATGGCTACACCTTC; CDR3 protein: CASSSLPFYGYTF
clone size: many; V gene: TRBV7-9; J gene: TRBJ1-2; D gene: TRBD1; CDR3 DNA: TGTGCCAGCAGCTTAGGGCTAGGGGGCACCTATGGCTACACCTTC; CDR3 protein: CASSLGLGGTYGYTF
clone size: many; V gene: TRBV5-1; J gene: TRBJ1-5; D gene: NA; CDR3 DNA: TGCGCCAGCAGCTTGGCGTCCAATCAGCCCCAGCATTTT; CDR3 protein: CASSLASNQPQHF
clone size: NA; V gene: TRBV14; J gene: TRBJ1-1; D gene: NA; CDR3 DNA: TGTGCCAGCAGCCCCTATCGGACCGACGAAGCTTTCTTT; CDR3 protein: CASSPYRTDEAFF
clone size: NA; V gene: TRBV11-2; J gene: TRBJ1-6; D gene: NA; CDR3 DNA: TGTGCCAGCAGCTCGCAGGGCCACGGACAATATAATTCACCCCTCCACTTT; CDR3 protein: CASSSQGHGQYNSPLHF
clone size: NA; V gene: TRBV10-3; J gene: TRBJ2-7; D gene: NA; CDR3 DNA: TGTGCCATCAGTGAGTCGCGGCTAAATACCTACAATGAGCAGTACTTC; CDR3 protein: CAISESRLNTYNEQYF
clone size: many; V gene: TRBV12-3/TRBV12-4; J gene: TRBJ2-7; D gene: NA; CDR3 DNA: TGTGCCAGCAGCTACGGGCCGGGTGAGCAGTACTTC; CDR3 protein: CASSYGPGEQYF
clone size: NA; V gene: TRBV20-1; J gene: TRBJ1-2; D gene: NA; CDR3 DNA: TGCAGTGCTAGGGGATATGGGACTATGGTGGGCTACACCTTC; CDR3 protein: CSARGYGTMVGYTF
clone size: NA; V gene: TRBV3-1; J gene: TRBJ2-3; D gene: NA; CDR3 DNA: TGTGCCAGCAGCCAGGGGCACAGGGATACACAGTATTTT; CDR3 protein: CASSQGHRDTQYF
clone size: few; V gene: TRBV6-4; J gene: TRBJ2-3; D gene: NA; CDR3 DNA: TGTGCCAGCAGTGACAAGGCGGGAAACGCAGATACGCAGTATTTT; CDR3 protein: CASSDKAGNADTQYF
clone size: NA; V gene: TRBV11-2; J gene: TRBJ2-5; D gene: NA; CDR3 DNA: TGTGCCAGCAGCCAGGGACGAGCCGCAGTTAGGTTTGAGCAGTACTTC; CDR3 protein: CASSQGRAAVRFEQYF
clone size: many; V gene: TRBV11-3; J gene: TRBJ2-1; D gene: NA; CDR3 DNA: TGTGCCAGCAGCTCACACAGTAGTGGGTACAATGAGCAGTTCTTC; CDR3 protein: CASSSHSSGYNEQFF
clone size: NA; V gene: TRBV10-3; J gene: TRBJ2-4; D gene: NA; CDR3 DNA: TGTGCCATCAGTGAGGCCGTCCAGGGGGCCAAAAACATTCAGTACTTC; CDR3 protein: CAISEAVQGAKNIQYF
clone size: many; V gene: TRBV7-9; J gene: TRBJ1-4; D gene: NA; CDR3 DNA: TGTGCCAGCAGCCCGGGGAATGGGGCTAATGAAAAACTGTTTTTT; CDR3 protein: CASSPGNGANEKLFF
clone size: NA; V gene: TRBV29-1; J gene: TRBJ1-1; D gene: TRBD1; CDR3 DNA: TGCAGCGGTAGCAGGGGACAGCCGAACACTGAAGCTTTCTTT; CDR3 protein: CSGSRGQPNTEAFF
clone size: once; V gene: TRBV12-3/TRBV12-4; J gene: TRBJ2-1; D gene: NA; CDR3 DNA: TGTGCCAGCAGTTTCCCTAGCGCCTTTACCTCCTACAATGAGCAGTTCTTC; CDR3 protein: CASSFPSAFTSYNEQFF
clone size: NA; V gene: TRBV20-1; J gene: TRBJ2-1; D gene: NA; CDR3 DNA: TGCAGTGCGGGTTACAATGAGCAGTTCTTC; CDR3 protein: CSAGYNEQFF
clone size: many; V gene: TRBV3-1; J gene: TRBJ2-6; D gene: TRBD2; CDR3 DNA: TGTGCCAGCAGCCCCCGGACTAGCGGTTACTCTGGGGCCAACGTCCTGACTTTC; CDR3 protein: CASSPRTSGYSGANVLTF
clone size: many; V gene: TRBV20-1; J gene: TRBJ2-3; D gene: TRBD2; CDR3 DNA: TGCAGTGCTAGAGATGGTAGCGGGGGCACAGATACGCAGTATTTT; CDR3 protein: CSARDGSGGTDTQYF
clone size: NA; V gene: TRBV20-1; J gene: TRBJ2-3; D gene: TRBD2; CDR3 DNA: TGCAGTGCAAACCGGGACTATCCCACAGATACGCAGTATTTT; CDR3 protein: CSANRDYPTDTQYF
clone size: NA; V gene: TRBV5-1; J gene: TRBJ1-3; D gene: TRBD1; CDR3 DNA: TGCGCCAGCAGCTCCGGCCAGGCAAGGGGGCTTGGAAACACCATATATTTT; CDR3 protein: CASSSGQARGLGNTIYF
clone size: NA; V gene: TRBV20-1; J gene: TRBJ2-7; D gene: NA; CDR3 DNA: TGCAGTGCTAGCCCCGGGCCTCTTGACGAGCAGTACTTC; CDR3 protein: CSASPGPLDEQYF
clone size: NA; V gene: TRBV28; J gene: TRBJ2-7; D gene: NA; CDR3 DNA: TGTGCCAGCAGTTGGGGGTGGGGCTACGAGCAGTACTTC; CDR3 protein: CASSWGWGYEQYF
clone size: many; V gene: TRBV20-1; J gene: TRBJ2-6; D gene: NA; CDR3 DNA: TGCAGTGCTAGGCGCAGGTTAAGCTCTGGGGCCAACGTCCTGACTTTC; CDR3 protein: CSARRRLSSGANVLTF
clone size: many; V gene: TRBV7-9; J gene: TRBJ1-6; D gene: TRBD1; CDR3 DNA: TGTGCCAGCAGCTTAGGGTCCGGGACAGGGTATAATTCACCCCTCCACTTT; CDR3 protein: CASSLGSGTGYNSPLHF